This record looks at one TCR beta chain sequence and its context. Its cognate antigen is unknown. Germline-derived CDR1 and CDR2 are SGHKS and YYEKEE (reference sequence). V dropped 0 bases and J dropped 7 bases, with 11 bases sitting between them. CDR3 length: 13 amino acids. This sample is drawn from a study of shared clonotypes between healthy human individuals. Study-wide points: Sharing of clonotypes among donors was expected to vary with sequencing depth. In contrast to clonotypes shared by all four donors, non-shared clonotypes had lower generation probabilities.

The repertoire was sequenced with immunoSEQ multiplex PCR; TCRdb's copy has only in-frame clones and lacks some. The repertoire holds a few million clones, with approximately 92% as singletons. The gene calls are TRBV5-5 and TRBJ2-7, with D uncertain. The sequence derives from a man aged 18 to 30 in good health. Sequencing was performed on naive CD4+ T cells sorted from blood. Subset denoted: CD45RA+ positively selected. The CDR3: CASSLVMVLEQYF. CDR3 in DNA: TGTGCCAGCAGCTTGGTAATGGTGTTGGAGCAGTACTTC.